The 2 T cell receptor beta chains presented below share a single source sample, sequenced in a study of blood T cell repertoires in COVID-19. Some clones are missing from TCRdb's copy, which holds only in-frame ones; the method was immunoSEQ multiplex PCR. The profile shows around 480,000 clones, 87% of them singletons. The source material was PBMCs or T cells enriched from blood (not recorded which). These receptors were collected from a woman under 30 who had recovered from COVID-19.

CDR3 sequence: CASSSDSSGGYTF. In DNA, the CDR3 is TGTGCCAGCAGCTCCGACAGTAGCGGAGGCTACACCTTC. The chain links TRBV5-8 to TRBJ1-2, with a possible D match to TRBD1 (5 bases). Germline values: CDR1 SGHTS, CDR2 YDEGEE. Deletions cut 3 bases from V and 8 bases from J, with 14 bases between. There are 13 residues in the CDR3.

The chain carries TRBV27 and TRBJ1-2; 12 positions agree with TRBD1. V dropped 4 bases and J dropped 6; count of bases not matched to a gene: 15. The V gene's germline CDR1 is MNHEY and CDR2 SMNVEV (reference sequence). This CDR3 is 18 amino acids long. CDR3 nucleotide sequence: TGTGCCAGCAGTTCTACAATTATTGGGACAGGGGGCTCGGATGGCTACACCTTC. This sequence encodes CASSSTIIGTGGSDGYTF.